This T cell receptor beta chain appears in the sequencing data of a study of CD8+CD57+ T cells in acquired aplastic anemia. This CDR3 is built from 17 residues. Germline CDR1 reads SEHNR; CDR2 reads FQNEAQ (reference sequence). The ends were cut back, 2 bases at V and 3 bases at J, with 20 bases in the middle. It was patients with CD8+CD57+ cell expansion by flow cytometry who were chosen for sequencing. CDR3 and TCR beta VDJ profiling relied on a genomic DNA template. In TCRdb, the reads were re-called with MiXCR into one record per CDR3 protein. The profile covers about 200,000 distinct CDR3 sequences, with about 60% appearing a single time and roughly 62% taken by the ten largest.

The chain uses TRBV7-9 and TRBJ2-7; D might be TRBD2 (6 bases). The TCR sequence derives from a human donor with aplastic anemia. The sample was sorted CD4+, CD8+, or CD8+CD57+ T cells (not recorded which) from PBMCs. The CDR3 sequence: CASSLSARGGIFYEQYF. The CDR3, as DNA: TGTGCCAGCAGCTTATCGGCTCGTGGAGGGATATTCTACGAGCAGTACTTC.